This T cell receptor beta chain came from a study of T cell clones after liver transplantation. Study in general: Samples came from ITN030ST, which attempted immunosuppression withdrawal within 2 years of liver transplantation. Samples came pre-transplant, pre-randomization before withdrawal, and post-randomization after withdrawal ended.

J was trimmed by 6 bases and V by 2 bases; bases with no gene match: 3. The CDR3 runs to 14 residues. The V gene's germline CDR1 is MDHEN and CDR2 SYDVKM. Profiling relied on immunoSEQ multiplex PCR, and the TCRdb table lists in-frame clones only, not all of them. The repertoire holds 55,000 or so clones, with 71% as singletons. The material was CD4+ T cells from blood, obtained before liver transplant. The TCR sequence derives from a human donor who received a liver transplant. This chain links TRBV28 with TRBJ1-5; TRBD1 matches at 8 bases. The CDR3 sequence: CASSLPQGAQPQHF. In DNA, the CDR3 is TGTGCCAGCAGTTTACCCCAGGGGGCTCAGCCCCAGCATTTT.